This TCR beta chain originates from a study of blood T cell repertoires in COVID-19. The wider study: Sites across the United States, Italy and Spain contributed samples from acute and convalescent COVID-19. T cells, B-cell-depleted T cells, or PBMCs supplied cDNA or gDNA.

The V gene end was trimmed by 4 bases and the J gene end by 7 bases; junction bases not matched to a gene: 11. This CDR3 is built from 16 residues. The germline V gene encodes CDR1 SGDLS and CDR2 YYNGEE. Clones were sequenced by immunoSEQ multiplex PCR, and TCRdb holds only the in-frame ones, with some missing. Of 150,000 to 200,000 clones in the sample, approximately 88% were seen once. V is TRBV9 and J is TRBJ1-6; 7 bases agree with TRBD1. Sequenced input: peripheral blood. This clonotype was obtained from a woman aged 60 to 75 who had recovered from COVID-19. The CDR3 region is CASSPQTGRRNSPLHF. As DNA, the CDR3 is TGTGCCAGCAGCCCCCAGACAGGGCGAAGGAATTCACCCCTCCACTTT. Filled out from reference TRBV9 and TRBJ1-6, the complete variable domain reads DSGVTQTPKHLITATGQRVTLRCSPRSGDLSVYWYQQSLDQGLQFLIQYYNGEERAKGNILERFSAQQFPDLHSELNLSSLELGDSALYFCASSPQTGRRNSPLHFGNGTRLTVT.